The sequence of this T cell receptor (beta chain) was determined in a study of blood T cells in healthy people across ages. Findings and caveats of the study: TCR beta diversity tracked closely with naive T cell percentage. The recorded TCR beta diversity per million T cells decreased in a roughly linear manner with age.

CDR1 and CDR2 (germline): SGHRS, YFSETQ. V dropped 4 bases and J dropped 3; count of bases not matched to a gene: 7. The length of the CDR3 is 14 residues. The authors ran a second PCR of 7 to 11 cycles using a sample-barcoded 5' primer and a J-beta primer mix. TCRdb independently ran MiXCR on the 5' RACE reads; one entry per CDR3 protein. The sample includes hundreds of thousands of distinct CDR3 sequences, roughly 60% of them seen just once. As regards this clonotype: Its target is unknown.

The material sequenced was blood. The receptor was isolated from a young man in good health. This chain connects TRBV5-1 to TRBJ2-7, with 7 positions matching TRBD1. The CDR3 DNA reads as TGCGCCAGCAGCATGGGCGGACAGGACTACGAGCAGTACTTC. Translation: CASSMGGQDYEQYF.